The entry below describes one T cell receptor beta chain. This table comes from immunoSEQ multiplex PCR, and its TCRdb copy is limited to in-frame clones, with some not included. The sample has around 300,000 clones, roughly 90% seen once. These data originate in a study of blood T cell repertoires in COVID-19. Study in general: Sites across the United States, Italy and Spain contributed samples from acute and convalescent COVID-19.

V was pared by 5 bases and J by 0 bases, with 13 bases between. Germline CDR1 MDHEN, CDR2 SYDVKM. The CDR3 is 15 residues long. Adults between about 18 and 89 years of age took part from more than 20 US areas. Either two negative PCRs, clearance, or symptom resolution qualified Cohort 3 donors as recovered. The sequenced sample consisted of PBMCs or T cells enriched from blood (not recorded which). This clonotype originated in a woman aged 25 to 39 who had recovered from COVID-19. The gene calls are TRBV28 and TRBJ1-1; D not resolved. The DNA for the CDR3 is TGTGCCAGCAGTGGCCCCGTAAGAATGAACACTGAAGCTTTCTTT. Residues: CASSGPVRMNTEAFF.